These 31 T cell receptor beta chains originate from one sample sequenced in a study of cytomegalovirus exposure and HLA in healthy donors. PCR used 60 Vbeta primers and 13 Jbeta primers. Only in-frame clones appear in the TCRdb table, and some are missing; sequencing was by immunoSEQ multiplex PCR. The table records about 170,000 clones, around 83% of them present only once. The sequencing sample was made of PBMCs. Receptors originate from a man aged 30 to 39 in good health and CMV-seropositive.

The rearrangement joins TRBV7-2 to TRBJ1-5; 8 bases are shared with TRBD1. With V trimmed by 1 base and J by 2 bases, 4 bases remained unmatched. The CDR3 totals 16 residues. From germline, CDR1 is SGHTA and CDR2 FQGNSA. The CDR3 is CASSLDSTGGNQPQHF. For the CDR3, the DNA is TGTGCCAGCAGCTTAGACTCGACAGGGGGCAATCAGCCCCAGCATTTT.

The chain is built from TRBV5-1 and TRBJ2-3; D is possibly TRBD2 (6 bases). CDR1 SGHRS and CDR2 YFSETQ come from the germline V gene. V lost 1 base, J lost 2 bases, and 11 bases lay in between. The CDR3 runs 15 residues. The CDR3 region has the DNA TGCGCCAGCAGCTTGTGGCGGGATCTCACAGATACGCAGTATTTT. Translated, it gives CASSLWRDLTDTQYF.

This sequence joins TRBV27 and TRBJ2-1; D remains ambiguous. V shed 5 bases and J shed 2 bases, with 16 bases lying between them. Germline V gene sequence: CDR1 MNHEY, CDR2 SMNVEV (reference sequence). CDR3 length: 16 amino acids. CDR3 loop: CASSPPPMRTYNEQFF. The CDR3 DNA is TGTGCCAGCAGTCCCCCGCCTATGCGGACCTACAATGAGCAGTTCTTC.

The CDR3 bases are TGTGCCAGCAGCGTAGCGGACACCAATGAGCAGTTCTTC. Its protein is CASSVADTNEQFF. This chain uses TRBV9 with TRBJ2-1; D is possibly TRBD1 (5 bases). The CDR3 runs 13 residues. The V and J ends lost 0 bases and 6 bases respectively, with 7 bases between them. The germline CDR1 and CDR2 sequences are SGDLS and YYNGEE.

V and J are TRBV9 and TRBJ2-1, with 7 positions matching TRBD1. CDR1 SGDLS and CDR2 YYNGEE come from the germline V gene. This CDR3 region has 13 residues. After removal of 0 bases from V and 7 bases from J, the junction contained 1 base not matched to a gene. Here the CDR3 reads CASSVARGNEQFF. The CDR3 region has the DNA TGTGCCAGCAGCGTAGCCAGGGGGAATGAGCAGTTCTTC.

This clone has a single count. The CDR3 spells CASSDSRGSGYTF. The CDR3 DNA reads as TGTGCCAGCAGTGACTCCCGGGGGAGTGGCTACACCTTC. This sequence joins TRBV6-4 and TRBJ1-2, with a tentative D call TRBD1 (5 bases). V dropped 0 bases and J dropped 7 bases, with 9 bases sitting between them. The CDR3 extends over 13 amino acids. CDR1 is MRHNA, CDR2 SNTAGT, per germline.

The chain links TRBV15 to TRBJ2-4; no clear D gene. Per germline, CDR1 LNHNV and CDR2 YYDKDF (reference sequence). There are 13 residues in the CDR3. V lost 3 bases and J 9 bases, leaving 12 bases between the germline ends. CDR3 residues: CATSSSRESIQYF. In DNA form, the CDR3 reads TGTGCCACCAGCAGTTCTAGAGAGAGCATTCAGTACTTC.

The chain has TRBV18 and TRBJ2-2; tentative D call: TRBD1 (6 bases). From germline, CDR1 is KGHSH and CDR2 LQKENI. V was clipped by 3 bases and J by 6 bases, with 14 bases between them. This CDR3 is 15 amino acids long. CDR3 coding DNA: TGTGCCAGCTCACCCTACAGGGTATTGTCCGGGGAGCTGTTTTTT. Amino acid sequence: CASSPYRVLSGELFF.

The J gene is TRBJ2-1, the V gene TRBV4-1, with TRBD2 as a possible D gene (5 bases). Trimming pared 0 bases from V and 5 bases from J, leaving 14 bases between. CDR3 length equals 16 residues. Per the germline V gene, CDR1 is MGHRA and CDR2 is YSYEKL. The CDR3 sequence: CASSQDLDSLNNEQFF. CDR3 nucleotide sequence: TGCGCCAGCAGCCAAGATTTGGACTCCTTAAACAATGAGCAGTTCTTC.

The chain has TRBV6-5 and TRBJ1-1; possible D gene TRBD1, 6 bases. The germline V gene has CDR1 MNHEY and CDR2 SVGAGI. This CDR3 has 13 amino acids. Trimming cost V 5 bases and J 4 bases, with 11 bases left between them. In DNA, the CDR3 is TGTGCCAGCAGTACTTACAGGGCCACTGAAGCTTTCTTT. Translating gives CASSTYRATEAFF.

This chain uses TRBV28 with TRBJ1-3; D is unresolved. Looked up from germline, CDR1 is MDHEN and CDR2 is SYDVKM. This CDR3 is 16 amino acids long. The V gene lost 5 bases and the J gene lost 0 bases, with 14 bases spanning the gap. CDR3 in amino acids: CASSPKTYLSGNTIYF. CDR3 DNA: TGTGCCAGCAGTCCCAAGACATACCTCTCTGGAAACACCATATATTTT.

The chain carries TRBV13 and TRBJ2-1, with 9 bases that match TRBD1. CDR3 length: 14 residues. V was pared by 4 bases and J by 4 bases, with 2 bases of the junction left unmatched. Germline lookup yields CDR1 PRHDT and CDR2 FYEKMQ (reference sequence). CDR3 in amino acids: CASSSGQGYNEQFF. Here the CDR3 DNA reads TGTGCCAGCAGCTCGGGACAGGGATACAATGAGCAGTTCTTC.

Of note for this clone: One end of the junction is discordant with germline, which a read error may explain. This chain joins TRBV29-1 and TRBJ1-1, with TRBD1 matching 9 bases. The germline V gene encodes CDR1 SQVTM and CDR2 ANQGSEA. The CDR3 has 13 residues. The CDR3 spells CSVGTGRNSEAFF. The CDR3 region has the DNA TGCAGCGTGGGGACAGGGAGGAACTCTGAAGCTTTCTTT.

V and J are TRBV29-1 and TRBJ1-1; a possible D gene is TRBD1 (6 bases). Trimming pared 7 bases from V and 3 bases from J, leaving 15 bases between. Germline V gene sequence: CDR1 SQVTM, CDR2 ANQGSEA. The CDR3 totals 13 residues. The CDR3 is CSGGRGRDTEAFF. The CDR3 DNA sequence: TGCAGCGGGGGGCGGGGGCGGGACACTGAAGCTTTCTTT.

The chain uses TRBV7-8 and TRBJ1-5; D uncertain. V was shortened by 5 bases and J by 5 bases, with 16 bases between the two germline ends. Germline V gene data show CDR1 as SGHVS and CDR2 as FQNEAQ. The CDR3 is 15 amino acids. CDR3: CASSAGGLRDQPQHF. The CDR3, as DNA: TGTGCCAGCAGCGCCGGCGGACTTAGGGATCAGCCCCAGCATTTT.

The V gene is TRBV6-6, the J gene TRBJ1-1; 8 nucleotides agree with TRBD1. The germline gives CDR1 MNHNY, CDR2 SVGAGI (reference sequence). This CDR3 is built from 15 residues. Unmatched junction bases numbered 4, after V lost 0 bases and J lost 4 bases. CDR3: CASSYSTGGRTEAFF. The DNA of the CDR3 is TGTGCCAGCAGTTACTCTACAGGGGGTCGCACTGAAGCTTTCTTT.

The chain is built from TRBV7-6 and TRBJ2-1; 7 nucleotides line up with TRBD2. This CDR3 is 15 amino acids long. Looked up from germline, CDR1 is SGHVS and CDR2 is FNYEAQ. V was clipped by 2 bases and J by 4 bases; unmatched bases: 5. CDR3 nucleotides: TGTGCCAGCAGCTTACGGGGGGACCCTTACAATGAGCAGTTCTTC. Its translation is CASSLRGDPYNEQFF.

The V call is TRBV18, the J call TRBJ1-5; TRBD1 aligns across 7 bases. The CDR3 is 14 residues long. CDR1 and CDR2 from the germline V gene are KGHSH and LQKENI. The V and J ends lost 3 bases and 5 bases, in that order; junction bases with no gene match: 4. CDR3 nucleotides: TGTGCCAGCTCACCTGGACAGGACCATCAGCCCCAGCATTTT. Translation: CASSPGQDHQPQHF.

The chain carries TRBV2 and TRBJ2-4; 7 nucleotides agree with TRBD2. Germline lookup yields CDR1 SNHLY and CDR2 FYNNEI. The CDR3 runs to 14 residues. Trimming at V came to 1 base and at J to 9 bases, leaving 6 bases not matched to a gene. The DNA of the CDR3 is TGTGCCAGCAGTGAAGACACTTGGGAGGGCATTCAGTACTTC. Its translation is CASSEDTWEGIQYF. Combining the CDR3 with reference TRBV2 and TRBJ2-4 gives the whole variable domain EPEVTQTPSHQVTQMGQEVILRCVPISNHLYFYWYRQILGQKVEFLVSFYNNEISEKSEIFDDQFSVERPDGSNFTLKIRSTKLEDSAMYFCASSEDTWEGIQYFGAGTRLSVL.

This clone was found once. The chain joins TRBV27 to TRBJ2-3; TRBD2 agrees at 7 bases. Germline V gene lookup returns CDR1 MNHEY and CDR2 SMNVEV (reference sequence). The CDR3 contains 15 residues. V lost 3 bases to trimming and J lost 5 bases; unmatched junction nucleotides: 8. The CDR3 bases are TGTGCCAGCAGTTTCCAGCGGGACTTGTTAGATACGCAGTATTTT. This encodes CASSFQRDLLDTQYF.

This chain joins TRBV10-3 and TRBJ2-2, with a weak D call TRBD2 (6 bases). Germline loops: CDR1 ENHRY, CDR2 SYGVKD. V was trimmed by 0 bases and J by 1 base, leaving 9 bases between them. The CDR3 totals 16 residues. The CDR3 here is CAISESRGGNTGELFF. DNA of the CDR3: TGTGCCATCAGTGAGTCGAGGGGAGGGAACACCGGGGAGCTGTTTTTT.

The sample holds a few counts of this clone. The chain joins TRBV5-6 to TRBJ2-1; TRBD1 aligns across 9 bases. CDR1 is SGHDT and CDR2 is YYEEEE in the germline V gene. The CDR3 consists of 15 residues. The junction had 8 bases not matched to a gene; V was cut back by 5 bases and J by 5 bases. The CDR3 nucleotides read TGTGCCAGCAGTACTACAGGGGGCTGGGACAATGAGCAGTTCTTC. Translation: CASSTTGGWDNEQFF. Full variable domain (rest looked up from reference TRBV5-6 and TRBJ2-1): DAGVTQSPTHLIKTRGQQVTLRCSPKSGHDTVSWYQQALGQGPQFIFQYYEEEERQRGNFPDRFSGHQFPNYSSELNVNALLLGDSALYLCASSTTGGWDNEQFFGPGTRLTVL.

The rearrangement links TRBV6-4 to TRBJ2-1; 14 bases are a match to TRBD2. Germline loops: CDR1 MRHNA, CDR2 SNTAGT. This CDR3 is built from 15 residues. The J segment lost 7 bases and the V segment lost 5 bases, leaving 4 bases of the junction unmatched. CDR3 coding DNA: TGTGCCAGCAGTTCGGGACTAGCGGGAGTAAATGAGCAGTTCTTC. Its protein is CASSSGLAGVNEQFF.

The chain couples TRBV19 to TRBJ1-1; no clear D gene. CDR3 length: 12 residues. Trimming took off 7 bases at V and 11 bases at J, with 17 bases between the two ends. Germline V gene data show CDR1 as LNHDA and CDR2 as SQIVND (reference sequence). The CDR3 sequence is CASTMTRAEAFF. CDR3 sequence (DNA): TGTGCCAGTACCATGACCCGCGCGGAGGCTTTCTTT.

The chain links TRBV5-1 to TRBJ2-5; 9 bases align to TRBD2. The ends lost 5 bases at V and 5 bases at J; junction bases unmatched: 7. The germline CDR1 and CDR2 sequences are SGHRS and YFSETQ. The CDR3 length is 14 residues. The CDR3 bases are TGCGCCAGCAGTCCTGGCGGGAGGGATGAGACCCAGTACTTC. Translating gives CASSPGGRDETQYF.

In this sample, this clone turned up a few times. CDR3 in amino acids: CASRAGKNTEAFF. CDR3 nucleotide sequence: TGCGCCAGCAGGGCAGGGAAGAACACTGAAGCTTTCTTT. This chain joins TRBV5-1 and TRBJ1-1, with D maybe TRBD1 (5 bases). The germline V and J ends were trimmed by 5 bases and 1 base, with 9 bases remaining between them. Germline CDR1 and CDR2: SGHRS and YFSETQ. The CDR3 is 13 residues long.

This chain uses TRBV5-6 with TRBJ2-3, with D possibly being TRBD2 (6 bases). V was pared by 4 bases and J by 2 bases, with 11 bases between. The germline CDR1 and CDR2 sequences are SGHDT and YYEEEE. This CDR3 is 14 amino acids long. CDR3 nucleotides: TGTGCCAGCAGCCCGGGACTCTCCACAGATACGCAGTATTTT. Its protein is CASSPGLSTDTQYF.

V is TRBV7-9 and J is TRBJ2-3; 13 positions match TRBD2. Germline V gives CDR1 SEHNR, CDR2 FQNEAQ (reference sequence). The CDR3 consists of 18 residues. V shed 1 base, J shed 0 bases, and the junction held 4 bases outside the gene matches. The CDR3 protein is CASSLGLAGGASTDTQYF. The DNA of the CDR3 is TGTGCCAGCAGCTTAGGACTAGCGGGAGGTGCTAGCACAGATACGCAGTATTTT.

The J gene is TRBJ1-1, the V gene TRBV29-1; TRBD1 matches 7 bases. Trimming took 3 bases from V and 0 from J; bases not matched to a gene: 1. Germline lookup yields CDR1 SQVTM and CDR2 ANQGSEA. CDR3 length: 13 residues. DNA of the CDR3: TGCAGCGTTGAGGGACAGCTGAACACTGAAGCTTTCTTT. Residues: CSVEGQLNTEAFF.

This clone was counted between two and nine times. The chain recombines TRBV7-8 with TRBJ1-1, with TRBD1 matching over 7 bases. The CDR3 length is 14 residues. The germline V gene has CDR1 SGHVS and CDR2 FQNEAQ. The trim removed 8 bases at V and 2 bases at J, leaving 8 bases unmatched. DNA of the CDR3: TGTGCCAGCGTCCTTCAGGGGGGAAACACTGAAGCTTTCTTT. Protein: CASVLQGGNTEAFF. The full variable domain, completed using reference TRBV7-8 and TRBJ1-1, is GAGVSQSPRYKVAKRGQDVALRCDPISGHVSLFWYQQALGQGPEFLTYFQNEAQLDKSGLPSDRFFAERPEGSVSTLKIQRTQQEDSAVYLCASVLQGGNTEAFFGQGTRLTVV.

This clone was seen only once. The V and J genes are TRBV4-1 and TRBJ1-4, with TRBD1 matching over 7 bases. Germline values: CDR1 MGHRA, CDR2 YSYEKL. Trimming took 4 bases from V and 0 from J; bases not matched to a gene: 8. The CDR3 is made up of 17 amino acids. CDR3 coding DNA: TGCGCCAGCAGCCTTTTTGGACAGGCAGCAACTAATGAAAAACTGTTTTTT. Translating it yields CASSLFGQAATNEKLFF.